The 15 T cell receptor beta chains below all came from one sample that was sequenced in a study of blood T cell repertoires in COVID-19. The table came from immunoSEQ multiplex PCR; TCRdb's copy has only in-frame clones and leaves some out. This sample carries tens of thousands of clones, about 91% of them seen once, and the ten largest clones take about 8%. Material: peripheral blood. All receptors derive from a woman in her 70s with acute or convalescent COVID-19.

Worth noting for this clone: Distinct nucleotide sequences in the sample also encode this CDR3. The chain uses TRBV3-1 (or the pseudogene TRBV3-2) and TRBJ1-6; D possibly corresponds to TRBD1 (5 bases). There are 14 residues in the CDR3. Trimming shortened V by 1 base and J by 7 bases, and 8 bases separated the two germline ends. Germline assignment: CDR1 LGHDT and CDR2 YNNKEL (reference sequence). The CDR3 DNA is TGTGCCAGCAGCCAAGGCCGGGGGAATTCACCCCTCCACTTT. This translates into CASSQGRGNSPLHF.

The rearrangement links TRBV29-1 to TRBJ2-1; 11 bases are shared with TRBD2. The germline CDR1 and CDR2 sequences are SQVTM and ANQGSEA. The CDR3 extends over 12 amino acids. V trimming: 6 bases; J trimming: 10 bases; junction bases outside the gene matches: 5. The CDR3 spells CSVASGRTEQFF. In nucleotides, the CDR3 is TGCAGCGTAGCTAGCGGGAGGACCGAGCAGTTCTTC.

The chain joins TRBV9 to TRBJ2-3; unclear D gene. CDR1 and CDR2 (germline): SGDLS, YYNGEE. The V end was cut by 2 bases, the J end by 2 bases, with 6 bases between. The CDR3 covers 13 residues. CDR3 region: CASSVANTDTQYF. The DNA for the CDR3 is TGTGCCAGCAGCGTGGCAAACACAGATACGCAGTATTTT.

The gene calls are TRBV28 and TRBJ1-2, with TRBD1 matching over 7 bases. CDR3 size: 14 residues. Unmatched junction bases numbered 6, after V lost 4 bases and J lost 4 bases. The germline gives CDR1 MDHEN, CDR2 SYDVKM. The CDR3 sequence is CASSSPGQSYGYTF. The CDR3 DNA is TGTGCCAGCAGTTCCCCGGGACAGTCCTATGGCTACACCTTC.

The rearrangement uses TRBV11-1 and TRBJ2-1, with TRBD2 matching over 9 bases. Germline V gene sequence: CDR1 SGHAT, CDR2 FQDESV (reference sequence). This CDR3 region has 15 residues. Germline trimming cut 2 bases from V and 7 bases from J; bases unmatched to any gene: 6. The CDR3 DNA reads as TGTGCCAGCAGCTTAAGAGCGGGGGGCGTAAATGAGCAGTTCTTC. It is translated as CASSLRAGGVNEQFF. The whole variable domain, remainder taken from reference TRBV11-1 and TRBJ2-1, is EAEVAQSPRYKITEKSQAVAFWCDPISGHATLYWYRQILGQGPELLVQFQDESVVDDSQLPKDRFSAERLKGVDSTLKIQPAELGDSAMYLCASSLRAGGVNEQFFGPGTRLTVL.

V and J are TRBV28 and TRBJ2-1; D unresolved. V was shortened by 1 base and J by 7 bases, with 8 bases between the two germline ends. CDR3 length equals 13 residues. The germline gives CDR1 MDHEN, CDR2 SYDVKM. CDR3 coding DNA: TGTGCCAGCAGTTTATTACTATTAAATGAGCAGTTCTTC. It is translated as CASSLLLLNEQFF. The entire variable domain, with the rest obtained from reference TRBV28 and TRBJ2-1, is as follows: DVKVTQSSRYLVKRTGEKVFLECVQDMDHENMFWYRQDPGLGLRLIYFSYDVKMKEKGDIPEGYSVSREKKERFSLILESASTNQTSMYLCASSLLLLNEQFFGPGTRLTVL.

This CDR3 is CASSYSRVQGPTEAFF. CDR3 coding DNA: TGTGCCAGCAGTTACTCGAGGGTCCAAGGCCCGACTGAAGCTTTCTTT. The chain employs TRBV6-5 and TRBJ1-1; D uncertain. V lost 0 bases and J 5 bases, leaving 16 bases between the germline ends. The CDR3 runs 16 residues. Germline V gene sequence: CDR1 MNHEY, CDR2 SVGAGI.

The rearrangement joins TRBV3-1 (or the pseudogene TRBV3-2) to TRBJ1-3, with 7 bases that match TRBD1. CDR1 LGHDT and CDR2 YNNKEL come from the germline V gene (reference sequence). This CDR3 contains 17 residues. The V and J ends lost 1 base and 1 base, in that order; junction bases with no gene match: 7. CDR3 residues: CASSQGRGRASGNTIYF. The CDR3 bases are TGTGCCAGCAGCCAAGGAAGGGGGCGCGCATCTGGAAACACCATATATTTT.

The chain is built from TRBV28 and TRBJ2-7, with TRBD2 matching over 7 bases. CDR1 is MDHEN, CDR2 SYDVKM, per germline. CDR3 length: 15 amino acids. V lost 7 bases and J lost 1; bases outside the gene matches: 10. CDR3 region: CASTFKAGRSYEQYF. CDR3 nucleotides: TGTGCCAGCACCTTTAAAGCGGGGCGGTCCTACGAGCAGTACTTC.

This clone has only a few counts. J is TRBJ2-7 and V is TRBV13, with D uncertain. This CDR3 comprises 12 residues. Trimming cost V 5 bases and J 3 bases, with 8 bases left between them. Germline V gene sequence: CDR1 PRHDT, CDR2 FYEKMQ (reference sequence). The DNA for the CDR3 is TGTGCCAGCAGCCATAACAGCTACGAGCAGTACTTC. It encodes CASSHNSYEQYF.

This sequence joins TRBV7-2 and TRBJ1-2, with D possibly TRBD1 on 5 matching bases. Looked up from germline, CDR1 is SGHTA and CDR2 is FQGNSA. The CDR3 has 14 residues. Trimming left V 3 bases short and J 6 bases short, with 14 bases between. CDR3 DNA sequence: TGTGCCAGCAGCTTCAGGGCCCGATCGGATGGCTACACCTTC. Translating it yields CASSFRARSDGYTF.

The J gene is TRBJ2-5, the V gene TRBV9; 9 bases match TRBD2. The V gene end was trimmed by 0 bases and the J gene end by 5 bases; junction bases not matched to a gene: 2. CDR3 length: 14 amino acids. Per the germline V gene, CDR1 is SGDLS and CDR2 is YYNGEE. The DNA for the CDR3 is TGTGCCAGCAGCGTAGGTAGCGGGAGTGAGACCCAGTACTTC. Translated, it gives CASSVGSGSETQYF.

V is TRBV24-1 and J is TRBJ1-1, with D perhaps matching TRBD1 (5 bases). V was shortened by 2 bases and J by 5 bases, with 11 bases between the two germline ends. Germline lookup yields CDR1 KGHDR and CDR2 SFDVKD. CDR3 size: 14 residues. CDR3 nucleotide sequence: TGTGCCACCAGTGATTCCTTCGGGGGTACTGAAGCTTTCTTT. This sequence encodes CATSDSFGGTEAFF.

The chain joins TRBV5-1 to TRBJ2-7; possible D gene TRBD1, 6 bases. The CDR3 is 14 residues long. Trimming took off 4 bases at V and 0 bases at J, with 11 bases between the two ends. Germline lookup yields CDR1 SGHRS and CDR2 YFSETQ. For the CDR3, the DNA is TGCGCCAGCAGCAACGACAGGCGCTCCTACGAGCAGTACTTC. Amino acid sequence: CASSNDRRSYEQYF.

This chain joins TRBV9 and TRBJ2-3, with 12 nucleotides matching TRBD2. The ends lost 4 bases at V and 2 bases at J; junction bases unmatched: 2. Germline V gene sequence: CDR1 SGDLS, CDR2 YYNGEE. The CDR3 runs to 15 residues. CDR3 bases: TGTGCCAGCAGCTGGACTAGCGGGAACACAGATACGCAGTATTTT. Its protein is CASSWTSGNTDTQYF. The full variable domain, in which reference TRBV9 and TRBJ2-3 provide the parts outside the CDR3, is DSGVTQTPKHLITATGQRVTLRCSPRSGDLSVYWYQQSLDQGLQFLIQYYNGEERAKGNILERFSAQQFPDLHSELNLSSLELGDSALYFCASSWTSGNTDTQYFGPGTRLTVL.